This T cell receptor beta chain is drawn from a study of blood T cell repertoires in COVID-19. As for the study in general: Collection of acute and convalescent COVID-19 samples took place in the United States, Italy and Spain. PBMCs, B-cell-depleted T cells, or T cells provided the cDNA or gDNA that made up the material.

The authors' processing: Nucleated cell number was recorded as an estimate derived from reference gene primer amplification. Sequencing was performed with immunoSEQ multiplex PCR; in TCRdb, only in-frame clones are kept and a portion is missing. V and J calls and clone size are those listed in that table; D and trimming were worked out from the DNA. The data contain approximately 140,000 clones, 80% to 90% of them singletons. Seattle patients were enrolled while actively infected and followed longitudinally. V lost 0 bases and J lost 5; bases outside the gene matches: 6. This CDR3 region has 16 residues. Germline V lookup: CDR1 LGHNA, CDR2 YSLEER.

The chain carries TRBV4-3 and TRBJ1-5; 8 nucleotides align to TRBD1. Material for sequencing was peripheral blood. The source is a woman in her sixties with COVID-19, enrolled during active disease. CDR3 nucleotides: TGCGCCAGCAGCCAAGATTCCGGACAGGGCTATCAGCCCCAGCATTTT. Translation: CASSQDSGQGYQPQHF.